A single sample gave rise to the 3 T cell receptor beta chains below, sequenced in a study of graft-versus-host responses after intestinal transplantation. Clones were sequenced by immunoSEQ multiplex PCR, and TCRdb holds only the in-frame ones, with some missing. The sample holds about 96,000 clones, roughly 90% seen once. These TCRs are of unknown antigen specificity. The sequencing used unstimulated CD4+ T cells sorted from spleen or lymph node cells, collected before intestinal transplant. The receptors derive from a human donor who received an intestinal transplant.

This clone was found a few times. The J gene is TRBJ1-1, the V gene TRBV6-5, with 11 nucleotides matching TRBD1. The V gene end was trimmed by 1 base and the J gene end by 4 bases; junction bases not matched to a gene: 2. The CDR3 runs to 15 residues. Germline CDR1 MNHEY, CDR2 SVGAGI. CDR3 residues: CASSYWGTGGTEAFF. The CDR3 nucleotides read TGTGCCAGCAGTTACTGGGGGACAGGGGGCACTGAAGCTTTCTTT.

CDR3: CASSLGGQVYGYTF. The CDR3, as DNA: TGTGCCAGCAGCTTGGGGGGACAGGTTTATGGCTACACCTTC. The chain uses TRBV5-5 and TRBJ1-2; 8 nucleotides line up with TRBD1. The CDR3 is 14 residues long. J was trimmed by 5 bases and V by 0 bases; bases with no gene match: 3. Germline CDR1 is SGHKS and CDR2 is YYEKEE (reference sequence).

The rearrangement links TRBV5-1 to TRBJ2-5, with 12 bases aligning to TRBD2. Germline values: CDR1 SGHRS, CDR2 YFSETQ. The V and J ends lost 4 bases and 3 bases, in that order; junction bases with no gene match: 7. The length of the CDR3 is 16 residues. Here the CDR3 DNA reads TGCGCCAGCAGCCCGTTGACTAGCGGGAGTGAAGAGACCCAGTACTTC. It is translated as CASSPLTSGSEETQYF.